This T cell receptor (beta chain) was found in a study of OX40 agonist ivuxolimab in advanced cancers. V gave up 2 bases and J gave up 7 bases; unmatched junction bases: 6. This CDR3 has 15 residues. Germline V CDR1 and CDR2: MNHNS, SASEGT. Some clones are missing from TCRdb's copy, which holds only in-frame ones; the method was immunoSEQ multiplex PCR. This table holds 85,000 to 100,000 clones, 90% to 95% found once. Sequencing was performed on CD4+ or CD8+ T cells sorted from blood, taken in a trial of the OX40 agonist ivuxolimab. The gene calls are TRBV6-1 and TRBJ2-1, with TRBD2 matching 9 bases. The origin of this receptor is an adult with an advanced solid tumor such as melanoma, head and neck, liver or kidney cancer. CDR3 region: CASSERRGRGNEQFF. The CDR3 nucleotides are TGTGCCAGCAGTGAACGGCGCGGGAGGGGTAATGAGCAGTTCTTC.